The 14 T cell receptor beta chains listed next were all sequenced from one sample in a study of T cells after posttransplantation cyclophosphamide. Only in-frame clones appear in the TCRdb table, and some are missing; sequencing was by immunoSEQ multiplex PCR. The sample has approximately 23,000 clones, roughly 88% seen once; the top ten hold around 6.5%. Sequenced material: PBMCs. The receptors were gathered from a woman aged 55-70 years with a blood cancer, CMV-positive, and with a related stem cell donor.

This chain links TRBV5-6 with TRBJ1-2, with 7 positions matching TRBD1. Germline CDR1 reads SGHDT; CDR2 reads YYEEEE. This CDR3 has 15 residues. V lost 4 bases to trimming and J lost 4 bases; unmatched junction nucleotides: 10. The CDR3 spells CASSERGRLGYGYTF. The CDR3 region has the DNA TGTGCCAGCAGCGAAAGGGGGCGACTGGGCTATGGCTACACCTTC. Combining the CDR3 with reference TRBV5-6 and TRBJ1-2 gives the whole variable domain DAGVTQSPTHLIKTRGQQVTLRCSPKSGHDTVSWYQQALGQGPQFIFQYYEEEERQRGNFPDRFSGHQFPNYSSELNVNALLLGDSALYLCASSERGRLGYGYTFGSGTRLTVV.

The V gene is TRBV7-9, the J gene TRBJ1-1, with a weak D call TRBD1 (6 bases). Trimming removed 7 bases from V and 2 bases from J, with 14 bases in between. Germline V CDR1 and CDR2: SEHNR, FQNEAQ (reference sequence). CDR3 length: 14 amino acids. CDR3 in DNA: TGTGCCAGCAACAAACAGGGTTTCAACACTGAAGCTTTCTTT. This encodes CASNKQGFNTEAFF.

The V gene is TRBV30, the J gene TRBJ1-1; 9 nucleotides agree with TRBD1. V trimming: 5 bases; J trimming: 10 bases; junction bases outside the gene matches: 8. Per the germline V gene, CDR1 is GTSNPN and CDR2 is SVGIG (reference sequence). This CDR3 contains 12 residues. Here the CDR3 DNA reads TGTGCCTGGTCCCGGGACAGGGCCGGAGCTTTCTTT. Translation gives CAWSRDRAGAFF.

The J gene is TRBJ2-7, the V gene TRBV13; 9 bases map to TRBD1. In germline, CDR1 is PRHDT, CDR2 FYEKMQ (reference sequence). After removal of 5 bases from V and 7 bases from J, the junction contained 9 bases not matched to a gene. The CDR3 runs to 14 residues. The CDR3 is CASSRTGEGPEQYF. In DNA, the CDR3 is TGTGCCAGCAGCCGGACAGGGGAAGGACCGGAGCAGTACTTC. Supplemented by reference TRBV13 and TRBJ2-7, the full variable domain reads AAGVIQSPRHLIKEKRETATLKCYPIPRHDTVYWYQQGPGQDPQFLISFYEKMQSDKGSIPDRFSAQQFSDYHSELNMSSLELGDSALYFCASSRTGEGPEQYFGPGTRLTVT.

The V call is TRBV4-1, the J call TRBJ1-5, with D unclear. This CDR3 has 14 residues. Germline CDR1 MGHRA, CDR2 YSYEKL. V lost 6 bases and J 7 bases, leaving 16 bases between the germline ends. The CDR3 is CASRVDGRGQPQHF. In DNA, the CDR3 is TGCGCCAGCAGGGTCGACGGCCGGGGACAGCCCCAGCATTTT.

This sequence joins TRBV5-5 and TRBJ2-1, with TRBD1 identical over 8 bases. This CDR3 comprises 15 residues. Germline V gene data show CDR1 as SGHKS and CDR2 as YYEKEE (reference sequence). With 3 bases clipped from V and 7 bases from J, the junction kept 9 bases outside the gene matches. The CDR3 region has the DNA TGTGCCAGCAGCTCCTTTAGGACAGGGATTAATGAGCAGTTCTTC. Translated: CASSSFRTGINEQFF.

A few counts support this clone. The chain couples TRBV19 to TRBJ1-3; D call uncertain. This CDR3 contains 14 residues. Germline assignment: CDR1 LNHDA and CDR2 SQIVND (reference sequence). V lost 3 bases and J lost 0, with 6 bases in between. The CDR3 DNA reads as TGTGCCAGTAGTATTGGGAGCTCTGGAAACACCATATATTTT. Residues: CASSIGSSGNTIYF.

V is TRBV2 and J is TRBJ1-2; tentative D call: TRBD1 (6 bases). The V and J ends lost 4 bases and 6 bases respectively, with 15 bases between them. The CDR3 contains 14 residues. The germline CDR1 and CDR2 sequences are SNHLY and FYNNEI. Here the CDR3 reads CASSASGGRDGYTF. The CDR3 nucleotides read TGTGCCAGCAGTGCCTCGGGGGGCCGGGATGGCTACACCTTC.

The V gene is TRBV10-1, the J gene TRBJ2-2, with 13 bases lining up with TRBD2. V was clipped by 3 bases and J by 6 bases; unmatched bases: 4. The CDR3 totals 16 residues. Germline V gene data show CDR1 as WNHNN and CDR2 as SYGVQD (reference sequence). The CDR3 DNA is TGCGCCAGCAGTGATTCTGGACTAGCGGGAGCCGGGGAGCTGTTTTTT. Its translation is CASSDSGLAGAGELFF.

This clone has just one count. J is TRBJ1-5 and V is TRBV28; 7 nucleotides line up with TRBD1. The CDR3 is 12 residues long. V lost 7 bases to trimming and J lost 11 bases; unmatched junction nucleotides: 8. Germline V CDR1 and CDR2: MDHEN, SYDVKM. CDR3 bases: TGTGCCAGCATGGGGACAGCTGGGGCCCAGCATTTT. Translating it yields CASMGTAGAQHF.

The V call is TRBV7-8, the J call TRBJ2-5; 7 bases fit TRBD2. The CDR3 sequence is 20 residues long. The germline V gene encodes CDR1 SGHVS and CDR2 FQNEAQ. Germline trimming cut 6 bases from V and 4 bases from J; bases unmatched to any gene: 26. The CDR3 DNA follows: TGTGCCAGCAGGTCCTCCCGTCTCATAGGACACCGGGGGGAGTTAGAGACCCAGTACTTC. Translating gives CASRSSRLIGHRGELETQYF.

This CDR3 reads CASSFTLTSGRGQTQYF. The CDR3 nucleotides are TGTGCCAGCAGTTTTACCCTGACTAGCGGGAGGGGCCAGACCCAGTACTTC. The J gene is TRBJ2-5, the V gene TRBV27, with 14 bases matching TRBD2. The CDR3 runs to 17 residues. V was clipped by 3 bases and J by 6 bases; unmatched bases: 9. Germline CDR1 is MNHEY and CDR2 is SMNVEV (reference sequence).

The rearrangement uses TRBV5-1 and TRBJ2-1; no clear D. Trimming shortened V by 0 bases and J by 4 bases, and 5 bases separated the two germline ends. The CDR3 consists of 13 residues. The germline V gene encodes CDR1 SGHRS and CDR2 YFSETQ. The CDR3 bases are TGCGCCAGCAGCTTGGCCTCGTACAATGAGCAGTTCTTC. Translating gives CASSLASYNEQFF.

The chain couples TRBV6-1 to TRBJ1-2, with 10 bases matching TRBD1. Trimming cost V 5 bases and J 5 bases; bases outside gene matches: 2. This CDR3 is 13 amino acids long. Germline assignment: CDR1 MNHNS and CDR2 SASEGT. The CDR3 DNA reads TGTGCCAGCAGTCCGGACAGGGGGTATGGCTACACCTTC. Residues: CASSPDRGYGYTF.